The clone carrying this T cell receptor (beta chain) was found a few times. Its target is unknown. This CDR3 region has 14 residues. CDR1 is KGHSH, CDR2 LQKENI, per germline. Trimming removed 3 bases at V and 4 bases at J, with 10 bases between. The sample originates from a study of cytomegalovirus exposure and HLA in healthy donors. The PCR ran on 60 Vbeta and 13 Jbeta primers. Some clones are missing from TCRdb's copy, which holds only in-frame ones; the method was immunoSEQ multiplex PCR. The sample records under 200,000 clones, 84% being singletons. Findings of the study overall: Accounts indicate the classifier identified cytomegalovirus status with strong specificity and sensitivity.

Sample: PBMCs. The TCR was taken from a woman aged 45-60 years in good health and CMV-seropositive. The chain couples TRBV18 to TRBJ1-3, with D possibly TRBD1 on 6 matching bases. This CDR3 is CASSPAGAGNTIYF. CDR3 DNA: TGTGCCAGCTCACCGGCAGGGGCAGGAAACACCATATATTTT. The full variable domain, with the rest looked up from reference TRBV18 and TRBJ1-3, is NAGVMQNPRHLVRRRGQEARLRCSPMKGHSHVYWYRQLPEEGLKFMVYLQKENIIDESGMPKERFSAEFPKEGPSILRIQQVVRGDSAAYFCASSPAGAGNTIYFGEGSWLTVV.